Described below is a single TCR beta chain sequence and its context. Its matching antigen is unknown. Isolated per sample were at least 6 million PBMCs. These data belong to a study of blood T cells in healthy people across ages. General observations from the study: A roughly linear age-dependent decrease characterized TCR beta diversity per million T cells.

The CDR3 is 16 amino acids. The V and J ends lost 0 bases and 3 bases, in that order; junction bases with no gene match: 6. The use of a sample-barcoded 5' primer and a J-beta primer mix characterized a second PCR of 7 to 11 cycles. Using its own MiXCR run on the 5' RACE reads, TCRdb lists one record per CDR3 protein. The repertoire holds 950,000 to 1,200,000 distinct CDR3 sequences, roughly two fifths seen once, with about an eighth in the top ten. Sequences were obtained from blood. The chain couples TRBV12-3 or TRBV12-4 to TRBJ2-5; TRBD2 matches at 8 bases. This TCR was sampled from a young man in good health. The CDR3: CASSLAGGGREETQYF. The CDR3 DNA reads TGTGCCAGCAGTTTAGCAGGCGGGGGGAGAGAAGAGACCCAGTACTTC.